Below are 4 T cell receptor beta chains sequenced from a single sample in a study of cytomegalovirus exposure and HLA in healthy donors. Researchers ran the PCR with 60 Vbeta and 13 Jbeta primers. Some clones are missing from TCRdb's copy, which holds only in-frame ones; the method was immunoSEQ multiplex PCR. The sample shows 95,000 to 150,000 clones, 80% of them seen only once. Material: PBMCs. The origin of the receptors is a man aged 30-40 years in good health and CMV-seronegative.

V usage is TRBV19 and J usage is TRBJ1-5, with 8 bases that match TRBD1. V lost 3 bases, J lost 7 bases, and 14 bases stayed unmatched. From germline, CDR1 is LNHDA and CDR2 SQIVND (reference sequence). This CDR3 spans 17 amino acids. The CDR3 sequence is CASSIAPHRGLKQPQHF. CDR3 nucleotides: TGTGCCAGTAGTATCGCACCTCACAGGGGGTTAAAACAGCCCCAGCATTTT.

As DNA, the CDR3 is TGTGCCAGCAACCGAAGGCGTGGAGCAGATACGCAGTATTTT. Amino acids: CASNRRRGADTQYF. The chain is built from TRBV6-1 and TRBJ2-3; D not certain. Deletions cut 7 bases from V and 4 bases from J, with 15 bases between. This CDR3 is built from 14 residues. The germline CDR1 and CDR2 sequences are MNHNS and SASEGT.

J is TRBJ1-2 and V is TRBV11-3; 7 bases fit TRBD1. J lost 2 bases, V lost 5 bases, and 11 bases had no gene match. CDR1 is SGHNT, CDR2 YENEEA, per germline. The CDR3 extends over 16 amino acids. In nucleotides, the CDR3 is TGTGCCAGCAGCACCCCCGGGACAGAGATCAACTATGGCTACACCTTC. This encodes CASSTPGTEINYGYTF.

This sequence joins TRBV19 and TRBJ2-5, with D perhaps matching TRBD1 (6 bases). The V end was cut by 8 bases, the J end by 1 base, with 11 bases between. There are 13 residues in the CDR3. Germline-derived CDR1 and CDR2 are LNHDA and SQIVND (reference sequence). This CDR3 reads CASAGTFQETQYF. Written as DNA, the CDR3 is TGTGCCAGTGCCGGGACATTCCAAGAGACCCAGTACTTC.